This T cell receptor (beta chain) came from a study of blood T cell repertoires in COVID-19. Study summary: Samples representing acute and convalescent COVID-19 were sourced from the United States, Italy and Spain. T cells, B-cell-depleted T cells, or PBMCs provided the cDNA or gDNA that served as material.

Profiling relied on immunoSEQ multiplex PCR, and the TCRdb table lists in-frame clones only, not all of them. The table lists about 58,000 clones, over 75% of them singletons. The CDR3 is 14 amino acids. The ends were cut back, 4 bases at V and 0 bases at J, with 9 bases in the middle. Germline-derived CDR1 and CDR2 are SGHNT and YYREEE (reference sequence). Sequencing was performed on peripheral blood. The chain links TRBV5-4 to TRBJ2-3; D is unclear. This TCR was sampled from a woman aged 60-70 years with active COVID-19. CDR3 sequence reads: CASSPPGSTDTQYF. In nucleotides, the CDR3 is TGTGCCAGCAGCCCGCCGGGTAGCACAGATACGCAGTATTTT.